The 27 T cell receptor beta chains below were found in one sample sequenced in a study of T cells after yellow fever vaccination. TCRdb ran MiXCR on the 5' RACE reads and lists one entry per CDR3 protein. This table has 400,000 or so distinct CDR3 sequences, approximately 19% appearing once. Sequencing used PBMCs, obtained before the yellow fever booster vaccination. The source is a man aged 18 to 30 who received the YFV17D yellow fever vaccine.

The chain carries TRBV6-5 and TRBJ1-1; no firm D call. Germline assignment: CDR1 MNHEY and CDR2 SVGAGI. Deletions cut 0 bases from V and 0 bases from J, with 17 bases between. The CDR3 extends over 18 amino acids. CDR3 amino acids: CASSYSPTEIHMNTEAFF. The CDR3 DNA follows: TGTGCCAGCAGTTACTCACCCACTGAGATTCACATGAACACTGAAGCTTTCTTT.

The sample holds a few counts of this clonotype. The CDR3, as DNA: TGTGCCAGCAGTAGTCTCTTCCAGGCCGGGGAGCTGTTTTTT. It translates to CASSSLFQAGELFF. This chain links TRBV25-1 with TRBJ2-2; D remains unclear. The CDR3 runs to 14 residues. Trimming removed 5 bases from V and 6 bases from J, with 13 bases in between. Germline V gives CDR1 MGHDK, CDR2 SYGVNS.

This clonotype was counted only a few times. The chain is built from TRBV7-9 and TRBJ1-1; D remains unclear. CDR1 is SEHNR, CDR2 FQNEAQ, per germline (reference sequence). This CDR3 comprises 15 residues. Trimming left V 2 bases short and J 0 bases short, with 10 bases between. The CDR3 loop is CASSLSRILNTEAFF. The CDR3 bases are TGTGCCAGCAGCTTATCGAGGATCTTGAACACTGAAGCTTTCTTT.

The J gene is TRBJ2-2, the V gene TRBV4-1, with 10 bases matching TRBD2. Germline V gene sequence: CDR1 MGHRA, CDR2 YSYEKL. The CDR3 sequence is 16 residues long. The V gene end was trimmed by 0 bases and the J gene end by 3 bases; junction bases not matched to a gene: 1. The CDR3 protein is CASSQELAGYTGELFF. Written as DNA, the CDR3 is TGCGCCAGCAGCCAAGAACTAGCGGGGTACACCGGGGAGCTGTTTTTT.

This chain connects TRBV9 to TRBJ2-5; TRBD2 aligns across 8 bases. Looked up from germline, CDR1 is SGDLS and CDR2 is YYNGEE. CDR3 length equals 16 residues. Trimming cost V 2 bases and J 3 bases; bases outside gene matches: 9. CDR3 nucleotide sequence: TGTGCCAGCAGCGTCCTGAGGGCAGCGGGGGAAGAGACCCAGTACTTC. It is translated as CASSVLRAAGEETQYF.

This clonotype was detected a few times. V and J are TRBV7-9 and TRBJ1-1; D may be TRBD1 (5 bases). Germline V gene data show CDR1 as SEHNR and CDR2 as FQNEAQ (reference sequence). V lost 4 bases and J 1 base, leaving 7 bases between the germline ends. The CDR3 has 13 amino acids. CDR3 coding DNA: TGTGCCAGCAGCTCGACAGAGAACACTGAAGCTTTCTTT. This encodes CASSSTENTEAFF. The full variable domain, in which reference TRBV7-9 and TRBJ1-1 provide the parts outside the CDR3, is DTGVSQNPRHKITKRGQNVTFRCDPISEHNRLYWYRQTLGQGPEFLTYFQNEAQLEKSRLLSDRFSAERPKGSFSTLEIQRTEQGDSAMYLCASSSTENTEAFFGQGTRLTVV.

This clonotype was seen a handful of times. V is TRBV24-1 and J is TRBJ2-3, with D uncertain. Trimming took 4 bases from V and 4 from J, leaving 11 bases between them. The CDR3 consists of 14 residues. The germline V gene encodes CDR1 KGHDR and CDR2 SFDVKD. CDR3 residues: CATSDPDRPDTQYF. CDR3 bases: TGTGCCACCAGTGACCCTGACCGCCCAGATACGCAGTATTTT.

The rearrangement links TRBV20-1 to TRBJ2-7, with 8 bases lining up with TRBD1. Germline CDR1 and CDR2: DFQATT and SNEGSKA (reference sequence). The CDR3 loop spans 12 amino acids. V lost 3 bases to trimming and J lost 7 bases; unmatched junction nucleotides: 5. The CDR3 loop reads CSAREQGEEQYF. The CDR3 DNA is TGCAGTGCTAGGGAACAGGGGGAAGAGCAGTACTTC.

The chain links TRBV18 to TRBJ1-6; TRBD1 aligns across 9 bases. Germline assignment: CDR1 KGHSH and CDR2 LQKENI. This CDR3 is built from 15 residues. With V trimmed by 3 bases and J by 5 bases, 2 bases remained unmatched. This CDR3 reads CASSPGQGDNSPLHF. The CDR3 DNA reads TGTGCCAGCTCACCGGGACAGGGCGATAATTCACCCCTCCACTTT.

CDR3 protein: CASSPSGRRDTQYF. The CDR3 nucleotides read TGCGCCAGCAGCCCTAGCGGGAGAAGGGATACGCAGTATTTT. The gene calls are TRBV5-1 and TRBJ2-3, with TRBD2 matching over 10 bases. CDR1 is SGHRS, CDR2 YFSETQ, per germline. The CDR3 is 14 residues long. Losses at the gene ends were 4 bases for V and 6 bases for J; bases not matched to a gene: 5.

The sample holds a few counts of this clonotype. This sequence joins TRBV12-3 or TRBV12-4 and TRBJ1-1, with D perhaps TRBD1 (5 bases). V was shortened by 6 bases and J by 1 base, with 12 bases between the two germline ends. This CDR3 is built from 14 residues. CDR3 loop: CASRIPDKNTEAFF. The DNA for the CDR3 is TGTGCCAGCAGGATACCGGACAAGAACACTGAAGCTTTCTTT.

The chain links TRBV7-2 to TRBJ2-5, with D unclear. CDR1 and CDR2 (germline): SGHTA, FQGNSA. This CDR3 region has 14 residues. Trimming removed 4 bases from V and 5 bases from J, with 14 bases in between. The CDR3 sequence is CASSSPVLIETQYF. The DNA for the CDR3 is TGTGCCAGCAGCTCCCCGGTACTAATCGAGACCCAGTACTTC.

This clonotype was observed a few times. This chain connects TRBV5-1 to TRBJ1-1, with D perhaps matching TRBD1 (6 bases). The CDR3 is made up of 14 amino acids. Per the germline V gene, CDR1 is SGHRS and CDR2 is YFSETQ. Trimming left V 5 bases short and J 1 base short, with 12 bases between. The DNA for the CDR3 is TGCGCCAGCAGTATTGAGGGGGGGAACACTGAAGCTTTCTTT. Protein: CASSIEGGNTEAFF.

The chain is built from TRBV11-3 and TRBJ2-3; TRBD2 aligns across 9 bases. V trimming: 7 bases; J trimming: 2 bases; junction bases outside the gene matches: 10. Germline V lookup: CDR1 SGHNT, CDR2 YENEEA. The CDR3 has 16 residues. In DNA, the CDR3 is TGTGCCAGCACCAAGAGGCTAGCGGGGTACACAGATACGCAGTATTTT. Translating it yields CASTKRLAGYTDTQYF.

V gene TRBV2 combines with J gene TRBJ1-2; D not certain. V lost 4 bases, J lost 8 bases, and 14 bases lay in between. This CDR3 has 13 amino acids. The germline gives CDR1 SNHLY, CDR2 FYNNEI. DNA for the CDR3: TGTGCCAGCAGTGTTAATCCCAATCTCGGCTACACCTTC. Translating gives CASSVNPNLGYTF.

This clonotype appeared a few times. V usage is TRBV6-5 and J usage is TRBJ1-2; D ambiguous. V was pared by 9 bases and J by 7 bases, with 15 bases between. The CDR3 is 12 amino acids. Germline assignment: CDR1 MNHEY and CDR2 SVGAGI. DNA for the CDR3: TGTGCCAGTGGACCTGACTCTCGTGGCTACACCTTC. Translating gives CASGPDSRGYTF.

The chain recombines TRBV2 with TRBJ2-5; D gene ambiguous. Trimming took off 4 bases at V and 4 bases at J, with 7 bases between the two ends. There are 12 residues in the CDR3. The germline gives CDR1 SNHLY, CDR2 FYNNEI. This CDR3 is CASSAVGETQYF. In DNA form, the CDR3 reads TGTGCCAGCAGTGCGGTGGGAGAGACCCAGTACTTC.

This clonotype showed up just a few times. The chain recombines TRBV6-1 with TRBJ2-3; no definite D call. The germline V gene encodes CDR1 MNHNS and CDR2 SASEGT. Trimming removed 2 bases at V and 2 bases at J, with 8 bases between. CDR3 length: 14 residues. The CDR3: CASSESDVTDTQYF. CDR3 DNA: TGTGCCAGCAGTGAATCGGACGTCACAGATACGCAGTATTTT.

The table lists this clonotype with a few counts. The CDR3 nucleotides are TGCGCCAGCAGCCAATCCGGACAGGGAAGGACTGAAGCTTTCTTT. Its translation: CASSQSGQGRTEAFF. V gene TRBV4-1 combines with J gene TRBJ1-1, with TRBD1 identical over 8 bases. The germline V gene has CDR1 MGHRA and CDR2 YSYEKL. The CDR3 consists of 15 residues. J was trimmed by 5 bases and V by 2 bases; bases with no gene match: 7.

This clonotype appeared many times. Compared with germline, one end of the junction differs, possibly owing to a read error. V is TRBV20-1 and J is TRBJ2-3; 8 bases are a match to TRBD1. Germline V gene sequence: CDR1 DFQATT, CDR2 SNEGSKA (reference sequence). This CDR3 is built from 13 residues. Here the CDR3 reads CRATGGSTDTQYF. Written as DNA, the CDR3 is TGCAGGGCTACAGGGGGAAGCACAGATACGCAGTATTTT.

CDR3 residues: CASSYGSLADTQYF. CDR3 bases: TGTGCCAGCAGTTACGGTAGCTTGGCAGATACGCAGTATTTT. The gene calls are TRBV6-6 and TRBJ2-3, with D unresolved. V dropped 2 bases and J dropped 4 bases, with 10 bases sitting between them. The V gene's germline CDR1 is MNHNY and CDR2 SVGAGI (reference sequence). There are 14 residues in the CDR3.

The chain carries TRBV11-3 and TRBJ2-1; a weak D match, TRBD2 (5 bases). Germline CDR1 and CDR2: SGHNT and YENEEA. The CDR3 is 14 residues long. The V end lost 2 bases, the J end lost 9 bases, and 14 bases lay between the germline ends. This chain's CDR3 is CASSLRPAGVEQFF. Written as DNA, the CDR3 is TGTGCCAGCAGCTTAAGGCCGGCGGGTGTTGAGCAGTTCTTC.

This clonotype has only a few counts. This chain connects TRBV20-1 to TRBJ1-2, with TRBD1 as a possible D gene (5 bases). Trimming took 6 bases from V and 5 from J, leaving 19 bases between them. This CDR3 is built from 14 residues. CDR1 DFQATT and CDR2 SNEGSKA come from the germline V gene (reference sequence). In DNA form, the CDR3 reads TGCAGTGCCCCCCGCCCGGGGGATCGGTATGGCTACACCTTC. Its protein is CSAPRPGDRYGYTF.

This chain joins TRBV9 and TRBJ1-2, with 8 bases lining up with TRBD1. The germline gives CDR1 SGDLS, CDR2 YYNGEE. The V and J ends lost 3 bases and 6 bases, in that order; junction bases with no gene match: 10. This CDR3 has 15 amino acids. CDR3 in amino acids: CASSGAGQVWDGYTF. CDR3 nucleotides: TGTGCCAGCAGCGGTGCGGGACAGGTTTGGGATGGCTACACCTTC.

The chain employs TRBV4-2 and TRBJ2-1; 9 bases line up with TRBD2. This CDR3 spans 18 amino acids. J lost 4 bases, V lost 1 base, and 11 bases had no gene match. Germline CDR1 and CDR2: LGHNA and YNFKEQ. The CDR3 DNA follows: TGTGCCAGCAGCCAAGTTAGTAGGTCTAGCGGGGAATACAATGAGCAGTTCTTC. Encoded protein: CASSQVSRSSGEYNEQFF.

CDR3 nucleotide sequence: TGTGCCTGGAGTGCAGGAGCGGATACGCAGTATTTT. Its translation is CAWSAGADTQYF. The V call is TRBV30, the J call TRBJ2-3, with D unclear. CDR3 length: 12 residues. Germline V CDR1 and CDR2: GTSNPN, SVGIG (reference sequence). The germline V and J ends were trimmed by 1 base and 6 bases, with 8 bases remaining between them.

The chain carries TRBV18 and TRBJ1-1; D may be TRBD1 (6 bases). The CDR3 covers 15 residues. V was shortened by 6 bases and J by 1 base, with 15 bases between the two germline ends. CDR1 and CDR2 (germline): KGHSH, LQKENI. The CDR3 DNA follows: TGTGCCAGCTCTCGAAGGGGGGCAGCGAACACTGAAGCTTTCTTT. Protein: CASSRRGAANTEAFF.